A selection of T cell receptor beta chains follows, all from one sample in a study of tumor and adjacent non-tumor tissue in lung cancer. TCRdb used MiXCR to reprocess the multiplex PCR reads, holding one entry per CDR3 protein. The table has 90,000 to 110,000 distinct CDR3 sequences, 62% seen once. Source material: distant non-tumor lung tissue. The receptors stem from a man aged 60 to 75 with non-small cell lung cancer. Each CDR3 is given with its conserved first and last residue. D genes are given only for firm matches. Not all rows give a size; the values are once, few, many and, for expanded clones, a class.

d_call	v_call	j_call	clone_size	cdr3_aa	cdr3_nt
NA	TRBV11-1	TRBJ2-3	once	CASSLAKVLPDTQYF	TGTGCCAGCAGCTTGGCCAAGGTACTCCCGGATACGCAGTATTTT
NA	TRBV6-2/TRBV6-3	TRBJ2-1	NA	CASSRDLVVGEQFF	TGTGCCAGTAGCCGGGACCTAGTGGTTGGTGAGCAGTTCTTC
NA	TRBV5-6	TRBJ2-5	many	CASSWGFQETQYF	TGTGCCAGCAGCTGGGGTTTTCAAGAGACCCAGTACTTC
TRBD2	TRBV20-1	TRBJ2-7	NA	CSARQTSGGPSSYEQYF	TGCAGTGCTAGACAGACTAGCGGGGGGCCCAGCTCCTACGAGCAGTACTTC
TRBD2	TRBV11-3	TRBJ2-1	NA	CASSRGLPGGHERFF	TGTGCCAGCAGCCGGGGACTACCGGGAGGGCATGAGAGGTTCTTC
TRBD2	TRBV7-9	TRBJ2-3	many	CASSALAGGSDTQYF	TGTGCCAGCAGCGCACTAGCGGGAGGTTCCGATACGCAGTATTTT
NA	TRBV7-8	TRBJ2-1	NA	CASSFGLAHNEQFF	TGTGCCAGCAGCTTCGGACTCGCACACAATGAGCAGTTCTTC
NA	TRBV6-2/TRBV6-3	TRBJ1-1	many	CASRPIPGRMNTEAFF	TGTGCCAGCAGACCTATTCCGGGACGAATGAACACTGAAGCTTTCTTT
NA	TRBV28	TRBJ2-7	NA	CVSRTRGRRGSYEQYF	TGTGTCAGCAGAACCCGGGGCCGGAGGGGATCCTACGAGCAGTACTTC
NA	TRBV19	TRBJ1-4	NA	CARSRTGAEKLFF	TGTGCCAGAAGTAGAACCGGAGCAGAAAAACTGTTTTTT
TRBD1	TRBV6-5	TRBJ2-1	many	CASSRRGQGAFALNNEQFF	TGTGCCAGCAGTCGAAGAGGACAGGGGGCATTTGCCCTGAACAATGAGCAGTTCTTC
NA	TRBV7-8	TRBJ1-1	once	CASSHLQAPNTEAFF	TGTGCCAGCAGCCACCTACAGGCTCCCAACACTGAAGCTTTCTTT
NA	TRBV11-1	TRBJ2-2	NA	CTSSLRRGLNTGELIF	TGTACCAGCAGCTTACGGAGGGGCCTAAACACCGGGGAGCTGATTTTT
NA	TRBV6-2/TRBV6-3	TRBJ1-1	NA	CAISLVGGTNTEVFF	TGTGCCATCAGCCTCGTGGGGGGAACGAACACTGAAGTTTTCTTT
NA	TRBV28	TRBJ2-7	NA	CASSPYTSSYEQHF	TGTGCCAGCAGTCCCTACACAAGCTCCTACGAGCAGCACTTC
NA	TRBV5-4	TRBJ2-3	NA	CASSALRTDTQYF	TGTGCCAGCAGCGCGCTGAGGACAGATACGCAGTATTTT
TRBD2	TRBV11-2	TRBJ2-1	many	CASSPMTSGAYNEQFF	TGTGCCAGCAGCCCGATGACTAGCGGGGCCTACAATGAGCAGTTCTTC
NA	TRBV6-6	TRBJ1-1	NA	CASRPHLGESEAFF	TGTGCCAGCAGACCCCACTTGGGGGAGTCTGAGGCTTTCTTT
TRBD1	TRBV12-3/TRBV12-4	TRBJ2-2	many	CASTGGTGGTGELFF	TGTGCCAGCACGGGGGGGACAGGGGGCACCGGGGAGCTGTTTTTT
NA	TRBV11-2	TRBJ2-2	NA	CARSERLANTGELFF	TGTGCCAGGAGCGAGAGGCTAGCTAACACCGGGGAGCTGTTCTTT
NA	TRBV6-2/TRBV6-3	TRBJ2-1	many	CASKFSSSYNEQFF	TGTGCCAGCAAATTTTCTAGCTCCTACAATGAGCAGTTCTTC
NA	TRBV11-1	TRBJ2-7	NA	CASNLGNGPYEQYF	TGTGCCAGTAACTTAGGTAACGGGCCCTACGAGCAGTACTTC
NA	TRBV5-1	TRBJ2-2	NA	CASSLADNTAELFF	TGCGCCAGCAGCTTGGCGGATAACACCGCGGAGCTGTTTTTT
TRBD1	TRBV12-3/TRBV12-4	TRBJ1-5	many	CASREGTGNQPQHF	TGTGCCAGCAGGGAAGGGACAGGGAATCAGCCCCAGCATTTT
NA	TRBV5-4	TRBJ2-2	many	CASSFRANTGELFF	TGTGCCAGCAGCTTCCGGGCGAACACCGGGGAGCTGTTTTTT
NA	TRBV5-4	TRBJ2-3	NA	CASNLEGGTGEYF	TGTGCCAGCAACTTGGAAGGCGGGACCGGGGAGTATTTT
NA	TRBV7-9	TRBJ1-2	once	CASSLDRGSPYGYTF	TGTGCCAGCAGCTTAGATCGCGGGAGCCCCTATGGCTACACCTTC
NA	TRBV5-7	TRBJ1-1	many	CASSLAVEGRLENTEAFF	TGTGCCAGCAGCTTGGCCGTCGAAGGCCGCCTGGAGAACACTGAAGCTTTCTTT
NA	TRBV6-5	TRBJ2-1	few	CASSYSGGSGISNEQFF	TGTGCCAGCAGTTACTCGGGTGGTTCAGGGATCAGCAATGAGCAGTTCTTC
NA	TRBV19	TRBJ1-2	NA	CASSSLGGGIYGYTF	TGTGCCAGTTCTTCCCTCGGCGGGGGGATCTATGGCTACACCTTC
NA	TRBV7-8	TRBJ2-7	NA	CASSSRQGGEQYF	TGTGCCAGCAGCTCCCGGCAGGGGGGCGAGCAGTACTTC
NA	TRBV29-1	TRBJ2-1	NA	CGVEGKHSSYNEQLF	TGCGGCGTTGAAGGTAAACACAGCTCTTACAATGAGCAGCTCTTC
NA	TRBV6-5	TRBJ2-6	many	CASSRQRANVLTF	TGTGCCAGCAGTCGCCAGCGGGCCAACGTCCTGACTTTC
TRBD1	TRBV10-3	TRBJ2-7	NA	CAISGEQGTEQYF	TGTGCCATCAGTGGAGAACAGGGGACCGAGCAGTACTTC
NA	TRBV4-1	TRBJ1-5	NA	CASNQAQVVSNQPQHF	TGCGCCAGCAACCAAGCCCAAGTAGTGAGCAATCAGCCCCAGCATTTT
NA	TRBV12-3/TRBV12-4	TRBJ2-7	many	CASSYSDRPAYEQYF	TGTGCCAGCAGTTATTCGGACAGACCCGCCTACGAGCAGTACTTC
NA	TRBV21-1	TRBJ2-1	few	CASSKEATSGGALGSEDEQFF	TGTGCCAGCAGCAAAGAAGCGACTAGCGGGGGGGCCCTCGGGAGTGAAGATGAGCAGTTCTTC
TRBD1	TRBV6-5	TRBJ1-3	few	CASSRILQGVGNTTYF	TGTGCCAGCAGTAGAATACTCCAGGGGGTTGGAAACACCACATATTTT
NA	TRBV12-3/TRBV12-4	TRBJ2-6	NA	CASSPGTSVSGVNVLTF	TGTGCCAGCAGTCCTGGGACTTCAGTCTCTGGGGTCAACGTCTTGACTTTC
NA	TRBV6-1	TRBJ2-7	NA	CANMRDGGSEQYF	TGTGCCAACATGCGGGACGGAGGGAGCGAGCAATACTTC
NA	TRBV30	TRBJ1-2	few	CAWSYTGSRGYTF	TGTGCCTGGAGTTACACCGGGTCTCGGGGCTACACCTTC
TRBD1	TRBV6-1	TRBJ1-2	NA	CASNLDRGRAYGYIF	TGTGCCAGCAATTTGGACAGGGGCCGCGCCTATGGCTACATCTTC
NA	TRBV6-1	TRBJ2-7	NA	CASTPEGYGQYF	TGTGCCAGCACCCCAGAGGGCTACGGACAGTACTTC
TRBD2	TRBV6-6	TRBJ2-7	many	CASSSRLAGVYEQYF	TGTGCCAGCAGCTCCAGACTAGCGGGGGTCTACGAGCAGTACTTC
NA	TRBV24-1	TRBJ2-3	few	CATSEGRGLVGDTQYF	TGTGCCACCAGTGAGGGGCGGGGGCTGGTCGGGGATACGCAGTATTTT
TRBD1	TRBV29-1	TRBJ1-2	NA	CSARGDNNYGYTF	TGCAGCGCCAGGGGGGACAACAACTATGGCTACACCTTC